This record covers a single T cell receptor beta chain. While infection was still active, Seattle patients were enrolled and then followed longitudinally. This CDR3 spans 15 amino acids. V lost 5 bases to trimming and J lost 1 base, with 14 bases between them. CDR1 MNHEY and CDR2 SVGAGI come from the germline V gene. This sample is part of a study of blood T cell repertoires in COVID-19. Study summary: Acute and convalescent COVID-19 samples came from the United States, Italy and Spain.

Sequenced by immunoSEQ multiplex PCR; TCRdb stores in-frame clones only, minus some. The sample carries 200,000 to 250,000 clones, 85% to 90% recorded once. J is TRBJ1-2 and V is TRBV6-5; D gene unclear. The clonotype was recovered from a man aged 25-45 years with COVID-19, enrolled during active disease. What was sequenced was peripheral blood. Written as DNA, the CDR3 is TGTGCCAGCAGTAACAGTTTGACCCTTAACTATGGCTACACCTTC. Translated: CASSNSLTLNYGYTF.